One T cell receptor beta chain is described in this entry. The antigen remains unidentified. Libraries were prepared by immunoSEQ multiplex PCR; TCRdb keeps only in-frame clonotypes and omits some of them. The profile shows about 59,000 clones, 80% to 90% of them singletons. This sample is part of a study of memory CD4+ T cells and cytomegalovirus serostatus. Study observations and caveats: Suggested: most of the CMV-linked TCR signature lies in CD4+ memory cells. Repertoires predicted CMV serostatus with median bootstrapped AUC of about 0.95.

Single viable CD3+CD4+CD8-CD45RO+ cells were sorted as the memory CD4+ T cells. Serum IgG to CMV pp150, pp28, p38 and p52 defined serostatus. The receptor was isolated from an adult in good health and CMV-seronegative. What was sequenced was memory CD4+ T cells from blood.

CDR3 sequence (DNA): TGTGCCAGCAGCTTAGGTAGCGGGGGCAGTCGCACAGATACGCAGTATTTT. Residues: CASSLGSGGSRTDTQYF. J is TRBJ2-3 and V is TRBV7-9, with 9 bases fitting TRBD2. J was trimmed by 1 base and V by 1 base; bases with no gene match: 6. Germline loops: CDR1 SEHNR, CDR2 FQNEAQ (reference sequence). The CDR3 is 17 amino acids.